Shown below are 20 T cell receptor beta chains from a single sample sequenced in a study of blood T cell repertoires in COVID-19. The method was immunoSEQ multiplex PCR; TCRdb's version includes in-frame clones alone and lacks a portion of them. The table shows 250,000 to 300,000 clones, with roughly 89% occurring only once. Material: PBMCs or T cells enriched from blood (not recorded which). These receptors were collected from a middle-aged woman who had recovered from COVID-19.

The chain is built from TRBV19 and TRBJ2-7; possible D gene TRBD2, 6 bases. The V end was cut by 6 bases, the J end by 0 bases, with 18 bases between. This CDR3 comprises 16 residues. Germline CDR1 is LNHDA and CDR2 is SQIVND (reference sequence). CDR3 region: CASRPTSRSSSYEQYF. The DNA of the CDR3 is TGTGCCAGTAGGCCTACTAGCAGATCGAGCTCCTACGAGCAGTACTTC.

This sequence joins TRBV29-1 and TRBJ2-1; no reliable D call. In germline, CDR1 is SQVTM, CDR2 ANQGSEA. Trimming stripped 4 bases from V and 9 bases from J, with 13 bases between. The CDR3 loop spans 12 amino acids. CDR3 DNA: TGCAGCGTTGTTCCGGGTGGCGGTGAGCAGTTCTTC. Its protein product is CSVVPGGGEQFF.

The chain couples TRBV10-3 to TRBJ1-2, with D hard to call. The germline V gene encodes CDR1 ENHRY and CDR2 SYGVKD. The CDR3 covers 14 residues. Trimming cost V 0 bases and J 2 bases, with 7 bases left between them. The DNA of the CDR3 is TGTGCCATCAGTGAGTCGGGAGAGAACTATGGCTACACCTTC. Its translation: CAISESGENYGYTF.

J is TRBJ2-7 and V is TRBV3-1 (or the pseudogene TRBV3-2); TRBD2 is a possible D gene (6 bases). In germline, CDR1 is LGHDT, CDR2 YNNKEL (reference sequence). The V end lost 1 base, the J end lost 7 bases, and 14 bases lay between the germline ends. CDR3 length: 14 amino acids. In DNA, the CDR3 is TGTGCCAGCAGCCAAGTCGTAGGGGCGGGGGAGCAGTACTTC. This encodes CASSQVVGAGEQYF.

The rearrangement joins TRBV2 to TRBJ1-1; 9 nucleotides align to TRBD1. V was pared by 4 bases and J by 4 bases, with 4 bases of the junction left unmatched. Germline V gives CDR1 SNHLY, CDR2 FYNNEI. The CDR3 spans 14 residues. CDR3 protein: CASSVRTGVTEAFF. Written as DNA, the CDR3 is TGTGCCAGCAGTGTACGGACAGGGGTCACTGAAGCTTTCTTT.

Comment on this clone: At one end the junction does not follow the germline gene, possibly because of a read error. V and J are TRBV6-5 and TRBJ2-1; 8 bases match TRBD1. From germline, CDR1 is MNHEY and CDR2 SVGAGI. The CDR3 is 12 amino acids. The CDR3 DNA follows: TGTGCCAGCAGTACCCGGACAGGGTCCTACGTCTTC. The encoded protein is CASSTRTGSYVF.

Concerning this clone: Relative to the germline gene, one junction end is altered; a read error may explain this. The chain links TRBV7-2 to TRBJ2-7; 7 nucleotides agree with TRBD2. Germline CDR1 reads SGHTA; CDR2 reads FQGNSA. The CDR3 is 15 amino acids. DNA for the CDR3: TGTGCCAGCAGCGCCCTCGCTCTAGCGGCGGGGCGTGCCCACTTC. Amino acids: CASSALALAAGRAHF.

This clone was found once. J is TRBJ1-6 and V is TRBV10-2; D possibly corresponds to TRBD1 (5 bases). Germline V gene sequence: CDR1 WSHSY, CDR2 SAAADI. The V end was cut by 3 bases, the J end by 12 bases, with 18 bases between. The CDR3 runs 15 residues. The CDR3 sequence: CASSEGWGVVIPLHF. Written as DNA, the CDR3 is TGCGCCAGCAGTGAAGGTTGGGGGGTTGTGATACCCCTCCACTTT.

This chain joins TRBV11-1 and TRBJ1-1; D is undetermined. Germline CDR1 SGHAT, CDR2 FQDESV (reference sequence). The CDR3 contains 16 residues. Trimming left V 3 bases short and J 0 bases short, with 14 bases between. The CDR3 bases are TGTGCCAGCAGCTTGTACGTAGAGTCCATGAACACTGAAGCTTTCTTT. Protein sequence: CASSLYVESMNTEAFF.

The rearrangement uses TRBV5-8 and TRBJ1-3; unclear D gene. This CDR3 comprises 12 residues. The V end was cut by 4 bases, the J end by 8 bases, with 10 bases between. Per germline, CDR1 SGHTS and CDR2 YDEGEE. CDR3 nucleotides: TGTGCCAGCAGCCTCCTGGGCGACACCATATATTTT. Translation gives CASSLLGDTIYF.

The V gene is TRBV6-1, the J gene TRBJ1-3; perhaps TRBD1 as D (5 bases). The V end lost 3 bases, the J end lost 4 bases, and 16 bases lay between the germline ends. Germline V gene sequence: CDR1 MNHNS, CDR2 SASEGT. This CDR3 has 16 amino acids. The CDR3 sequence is CASSEAGLPSGNTIYF. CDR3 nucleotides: TGTGCCAGCAGTGAGGCGGGACTGCCCTCCGGAAACACCATATATTTT.

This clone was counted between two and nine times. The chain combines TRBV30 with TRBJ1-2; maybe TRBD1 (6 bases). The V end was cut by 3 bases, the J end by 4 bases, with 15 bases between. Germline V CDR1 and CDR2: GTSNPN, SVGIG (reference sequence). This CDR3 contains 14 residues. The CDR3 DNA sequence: TGTGCCTGGAGCGAGACAGGCAGGGCCTATGGCTACACCTTC. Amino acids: CAWSETGRAYGYTF.

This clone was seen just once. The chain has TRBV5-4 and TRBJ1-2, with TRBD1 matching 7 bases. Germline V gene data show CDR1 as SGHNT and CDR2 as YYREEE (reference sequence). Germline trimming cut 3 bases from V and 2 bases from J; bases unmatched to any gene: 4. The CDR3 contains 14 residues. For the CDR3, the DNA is TGTGCCAGCAGCTCGACAGGGAGCAACTATGGCTACACCTTC. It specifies CASSSTGSNYGYTF.

The CDR3 DNA reads TGTGCCACCAGTGATCCAACGACTAGCGGGAGTTTGAATGAGCAGTTCTTC. Translated: CATSDPTTSGSLNEQFF. The chain joins TRBV24-1 to TRBJ2-1; TRBD2 matches 12 bases. Germline lookup yields CDR1 KGHDR and CDR2 SFDVKD. The CDR3 has 17 residues. V was pared by 3 bases and J by 7 bases, with 9 bases of the junction left unmatched.

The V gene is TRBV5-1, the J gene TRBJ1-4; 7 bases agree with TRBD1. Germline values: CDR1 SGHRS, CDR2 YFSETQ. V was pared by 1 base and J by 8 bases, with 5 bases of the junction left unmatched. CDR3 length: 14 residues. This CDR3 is CASSLTGAVEKLFF. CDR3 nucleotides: TGCGCCAGCAGCTTGACAGGGGCGGTGGAAAAACTGTTTTTT.

CDR3 in amino acids: CASSFAGLSAGQPQHF. For the CDR3, the DNA is TGTGCCAGTAGTTTCGCGGGGCTTTCTGCGGGGCAGCCCCAGCATTTT. The J gene is TRBJ1-5, the V gene TRBV19, with D perhaps TRBD1 (5 bases). Germline CDR1 is LNHDA and CDR2 is SQIVND (reference sequence). Deletions cut 5 bases from V and 7 bases from J, with 21 bases between. The CDR3 spans 16 residues.

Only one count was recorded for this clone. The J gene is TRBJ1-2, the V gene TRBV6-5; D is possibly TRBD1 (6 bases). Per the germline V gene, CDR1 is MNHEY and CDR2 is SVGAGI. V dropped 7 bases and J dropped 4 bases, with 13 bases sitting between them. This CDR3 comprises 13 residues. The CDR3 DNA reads TGTGCCAGCACTCCCACAGGGACCTATGGCTACACCTTC. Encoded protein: CASTPTGTYGYTF.

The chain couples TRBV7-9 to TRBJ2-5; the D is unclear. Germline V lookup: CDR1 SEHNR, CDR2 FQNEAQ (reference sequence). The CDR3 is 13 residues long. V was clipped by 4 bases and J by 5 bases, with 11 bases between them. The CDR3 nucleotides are TGTGCCAGCAGCTCTGGCGTCGGGGAGACCCAGTACTTC. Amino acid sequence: CASSSGVGETQYF.

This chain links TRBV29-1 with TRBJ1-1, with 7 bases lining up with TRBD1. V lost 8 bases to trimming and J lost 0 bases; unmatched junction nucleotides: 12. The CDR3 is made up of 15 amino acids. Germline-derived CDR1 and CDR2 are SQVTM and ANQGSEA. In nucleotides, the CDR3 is TGCAGCTCTATCGGAGGGGGCGGGATGAACACTGAAGCTTTCTTT. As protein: CSSIGGGGMNTEAFF.

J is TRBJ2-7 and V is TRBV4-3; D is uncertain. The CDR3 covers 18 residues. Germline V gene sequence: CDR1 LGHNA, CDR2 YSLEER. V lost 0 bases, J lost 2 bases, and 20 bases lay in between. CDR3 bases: TGCGCCAGCAGCCAAGATTTTACATACCCCCTCCCCCCCTACGAGCAGTACTTC. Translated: CASSQDFTYPLPPYEQYF.